This T cell receptor beta chain appears in the sequencing data of a study of blood T cell repertoires in COVID-19 (dated by TCRdb to the early 2020s). Context from the whole study: Samples covering the acute and convalescent phases of COVID-19 were provided by collaborators in the United States, Italy and Spain. The prospective study material was composed of cDNA or gDNA derived from T cells, B-cell-depleted T cells, or PBMCs. Subjects who had been exposed to COVID-19, were actively infected with it, or had recovered from it provided the deeply sampled blood TCRbeta repertoires that made up the dataset. A freely available public database, intended as a resource for researchers studying the immune response to SARS-CoV-2, is where the repertoires were released. Samples were obtained from the ongoing ImmuneRACE study (first 160 participants) and from about 1,300 subjects provided by 6 global collaborators. Nearly every sample came with metadata listing a de-identified subject ID, COVID-19 status, age in years and sex. Where HLA class I and class II types were available, the types were taken from metadata supplied by the sample provider, not from assay-based typing. Results the study describes overall, beyond this receptor: Clinical and demographic metadata were provided uncurated, with the amount varying by source and participant.

In Seattle, one collaborating source enrolled patients while the infection was active and tracked those patients longitudinally over the course of disease. Whole blood was collected in K2EDTA tubes by collaborating institutions according to the institutions' own protocols. For TCRbeta analysis, collaborators shipped samples in one of three forms: frozen whole blood, isolated PBMCs, or DNA extracted from either of those sample types. For this clone: No antigen is known for it. The sample holds no much larger clone one base away, and base qualities are not on file.

Based on the germline V gene, the CDR1 and CDR2 sequences are SGHRS and YFSETQ. From the cysteine through the phenylalanine, the CDR3 covers 14 amino acids. The only DNA kept is the CDR3, 42 bases in frame from the first base. V lost 2 bases and J lost 7 bases, and the count of bases not matched to a germline gene is 2. TCRbeta CDR3 regions were amplified from genomic DNA using the immunoSEQ Assay, a bias-controlled multiplex PCR. As for the original processing: The number of nucleated cells in each sample was estimated from the amplification of reference gene primers within the assay. To quantify the absolute abundance of each unique TCRbeta CDR3 rearrangement, sequence reads were collapsed and filtered. Productive Simpson clonality was computed per sample as the square root of Simpson's diversity index over productive rearrangements. The source is immuneACCESS, and TCRdb retained only in-frame sequences with V and J called. Part of the clones is not carried over; for the studies checked, unresolved V genes explain less than half of this, and the remainder is unexplained. That table furnishes V, J and clone size, whereas the DNA furnished D and trimming. This sample lists some 370,000 clones; 87% were detected once. The top ten hold under 11% of the sample.

The receptor chain draws on TRBV5-1 and TRBJ1-6; TRBD1 aligns with 8 central bases. The sequenced material came from peripheral blood. This receptor was taken from a woman in her thirties with COVID-19, enrolled during active disease. The nucleotide sequence is given as TGCGCCAGCAGCTTAACAGGGGGGAATTCACCCCTCCACTTT. It codes for CASSLTGGNSPLHF.